Ten or more counts support the clone carrying this T cell receptor (beta chain). Its antigen is unknown. This entry is derived from a study of human T cells and chemical hapten exposure. Study overall: Patches that contained 0.01% DPC were applied to the upper back and read at 6 days. Regarding the study as a whole: DPC sensitization produced no change in TCRs with frequency above 1 in 1000.

Specified time point: pre-sensitization, week 0. Treatment noted: therapeutic diphenylcyclopropenone sensitization with weekly scalp DPC. TCRdb itself ran the RACE reads through MiXCR, one entry per CDR3 protein. The sample contains 55,000 to 75,000 distinct CDR3 sequences, around 7% of which appear only once. The CDR3 runs to 15 residues. Trimming stripped 1 base from V and 8 bases from J, with 14 bases between. CDR1 is LNHDA and CDR2 is SQIVND in the germline V gene (reference sequence). Specimen: whole blood, collected in connection with sensitization to the hapten diphenylcyclopropenone (DPC). The clonotype comes from a woman in her 30s with alopecia areata. Some clones in this sample may be carry-over from other donors' samples. The gene calls are TRBV19 and TRBJ1-4; weak D call: TRBD1 (5 bases). The CDR3 DNA reads TGTGCCAGTAGTATAGGTGGGACCTCCGGCGAAAAACTGTTTTTT. Translation gives CASSIGGTSGEKLFF.